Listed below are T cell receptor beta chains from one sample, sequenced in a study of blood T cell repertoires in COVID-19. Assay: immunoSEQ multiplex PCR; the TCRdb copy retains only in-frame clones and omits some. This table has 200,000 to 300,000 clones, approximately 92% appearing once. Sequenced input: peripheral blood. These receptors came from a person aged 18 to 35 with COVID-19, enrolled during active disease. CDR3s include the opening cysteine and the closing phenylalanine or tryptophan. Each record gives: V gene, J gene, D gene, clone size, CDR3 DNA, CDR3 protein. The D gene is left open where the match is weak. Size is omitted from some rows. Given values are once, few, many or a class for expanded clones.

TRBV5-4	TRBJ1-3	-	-	TGTGCCAGCAGCCCAACTGGAAACACCATATATTTT	CASSPTGNTIYF
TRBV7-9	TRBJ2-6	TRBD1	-	TGTGCCAGCAGCCGAGCGGGACAGGGGGCGCCCGGGGCCAACGTCCTGACTTTC	CASSRAGQGAPGANVLTF
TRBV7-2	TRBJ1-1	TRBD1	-	TGTGCCAGCAGCTTATGGTCAGGGGGCGTTGAAGCTTTCTTT	CASSLWSGGVEAFF
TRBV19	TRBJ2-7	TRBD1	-	TGTGCCAGTAGTGTAGGGACAGGGAAGGCCTACGAGCAGTACTTC	CASSVGTGKAYEQYF
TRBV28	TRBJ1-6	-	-	TGTGCCAGCAGCCGGGACATCGATCCCAATTCACCCCTCCACTTT	CASSRDIDPNSPLHF
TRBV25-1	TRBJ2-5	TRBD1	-	TGTGCCAGCAGTGAGTTGACAGGGTGGACGGGAGAGACCCAGTACTTC	CASSELTGWTGETQYF
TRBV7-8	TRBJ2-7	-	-	TGTGCCAGCAGCTTAGAGGCACTTTTCGGTCCCGGGTCTCACGAGCAGTACTTC	CASSLEALFGPGSHEQYF
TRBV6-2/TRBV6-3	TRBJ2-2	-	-	TGTGCCAGCAGCCTGGCCACCGGGGAGCTGTTTTTT	CASSLATGELFF
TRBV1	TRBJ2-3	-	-	TGCACCAGCAGCCAAAGGCACGGACTAGCGACCGTCATTCCCCACCGCTGCACAGATACGCAGTATTTT	CTSSQRHGLATVIPHRCTDTQYF
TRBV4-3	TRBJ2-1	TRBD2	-	TGCGCCAGCAGCCAAGGGACTAGCGTTAAGAGGGAGCAGTTCTTC	CASSQGTSVKREQFF
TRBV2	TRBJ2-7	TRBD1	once	TGTGCCAGCAGTGATTTCGGGGACAGATCCTACGAGCAGTACTTC	CASSDFGDRSYEQYF
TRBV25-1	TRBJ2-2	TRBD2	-	TGTGCCTCCTCGGAGGCGGGAGGGCTCGGCACCGGGGAGCTGTTTTTT	CASSEAGGLGTGELFF
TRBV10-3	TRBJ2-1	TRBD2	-	TGTGCCATCGGAGCGGGAGGCGGGAATGAGCAGTTCTTC	CAIGAGGGNEQFF
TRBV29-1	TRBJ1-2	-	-	TGCAGCGTTCCAGAAACGGGGGGTGGCTACACCTTC	CSVPETGGGYTF
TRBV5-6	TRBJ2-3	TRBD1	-	TGTGCCAGCAGCTGGGACAGGGTCCCTAGCACAGATACGCAGTATTTT	CASSWDRVPSTDTQYF
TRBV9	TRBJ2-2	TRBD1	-	TGTGCCAGCAGCGACCGGGGACAGGGGGGAAACACCGGGGAGCTGTTTTTT	CASSDRGQGGNTGELFF
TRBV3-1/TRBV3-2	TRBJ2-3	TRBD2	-	TGTGCCAGCAGAATTACTAGCGGAGCTTCAGATACGCAGTATTTT	CASRITSGASDTQYF
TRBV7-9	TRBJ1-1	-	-	TGTGCCAGCAGCTCCCGACTAGACATGAACACTGAAGCTTTCTTT	CASSSRLDMNTEAFF
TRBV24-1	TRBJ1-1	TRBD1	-	TGTGCCACTGGGGACAGGGGGGACACTGAAGCTTTCTTT	CATGDRGDTEAFF
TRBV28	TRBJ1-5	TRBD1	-	TGTGCCAGCAGTTTTGATCGGGGACAGGGCTATAGCAATCAGCCCCAGCATTTT	CASSFDRGQGYSNQPQHF
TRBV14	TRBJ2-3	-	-	TGTGCCAGCAGCCAAGAGCCAGGGCAGAGCACAGATACGCAGTATTTT	CASSQEPGQSTDTQYF
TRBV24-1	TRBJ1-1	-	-	TGTGCCACCAGTGGGCTGAACACTGAAGCTTTCTTT	CATSGLNTEAFF
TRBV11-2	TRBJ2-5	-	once	TGTGCCAGCAGTAAAGGGGCAGGGTTCCAAGAGACCCAGTACTTC	CASSKGAGFQETQYF
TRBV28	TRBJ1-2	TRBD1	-	TGTGCCAGCAGTCCGGGACAGGGATCCAGGGGCTACACCTTC	CASSPGQGSRGYTF
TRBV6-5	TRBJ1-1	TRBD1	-	TGTGCCAGCACCCCCCGGGACAGGGGAGGGACTGAAGCTTTCTTT	CASTPRDRGGTEAFF
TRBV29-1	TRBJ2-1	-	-	TGCAGCGTTGCGGACACCTACAATGAGCAGTTCTTC	CSVADTYNEQFF
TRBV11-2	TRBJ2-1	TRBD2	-	TGTGCCAGCAGCTTCTATAGCGGGAGGTACAATGAGCAGTTCTTC	CASSFYSGRYNEQFF
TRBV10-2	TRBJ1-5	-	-	TGCGCCAGCAGTGAAGAGAGAGGACAGAGCAATCAGCCCCAGCATTTT	CASSEERGQSNQPQHF
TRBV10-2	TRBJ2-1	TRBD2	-	TGCGCCAGCACCGGGGTGGCGGGAGTCGAGAATGAGCAGTTCTTC	CASTGVAGVENEQFF